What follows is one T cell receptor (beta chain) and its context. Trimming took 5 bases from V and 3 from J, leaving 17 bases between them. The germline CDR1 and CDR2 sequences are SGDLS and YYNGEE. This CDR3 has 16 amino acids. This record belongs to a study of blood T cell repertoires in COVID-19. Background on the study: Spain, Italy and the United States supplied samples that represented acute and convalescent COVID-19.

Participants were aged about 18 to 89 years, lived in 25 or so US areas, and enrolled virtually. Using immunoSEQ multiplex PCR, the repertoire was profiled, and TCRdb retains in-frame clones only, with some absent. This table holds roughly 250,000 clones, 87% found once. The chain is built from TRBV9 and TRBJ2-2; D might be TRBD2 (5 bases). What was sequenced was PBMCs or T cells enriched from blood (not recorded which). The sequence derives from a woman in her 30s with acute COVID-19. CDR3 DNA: TGTGCCAGCAGTTTCCCCGGGGTTTCGGACACCGGGGAGCTGTTTTTT. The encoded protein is CASSFPGVSDTGELFF.